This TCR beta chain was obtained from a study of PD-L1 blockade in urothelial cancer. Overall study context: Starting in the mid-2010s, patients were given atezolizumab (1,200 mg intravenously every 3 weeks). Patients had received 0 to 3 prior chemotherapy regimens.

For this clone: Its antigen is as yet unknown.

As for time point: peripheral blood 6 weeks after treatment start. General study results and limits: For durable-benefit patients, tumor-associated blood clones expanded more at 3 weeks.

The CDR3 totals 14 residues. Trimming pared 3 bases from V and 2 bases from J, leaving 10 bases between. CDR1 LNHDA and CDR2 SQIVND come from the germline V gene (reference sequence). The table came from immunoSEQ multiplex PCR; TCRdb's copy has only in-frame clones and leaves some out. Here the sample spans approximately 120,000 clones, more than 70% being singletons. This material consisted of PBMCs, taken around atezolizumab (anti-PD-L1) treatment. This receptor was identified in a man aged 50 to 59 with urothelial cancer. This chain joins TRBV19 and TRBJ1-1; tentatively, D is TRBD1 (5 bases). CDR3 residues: CASSIYQGNTEAFF. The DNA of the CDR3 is TGTGCCAGTAGTATCTATCAGGGAAACACTGAAGCTTTCTTT.